These 8 T cell receptor beta chains share one sample of origin, sequenced in a study of blood T cells in healthy people across ages. Alongside a J-beta primer mix, a sample-barcoded 5' primer served in a second PCR lasting 7 to 11 cycles. TCRdb reprocessed the 5' RACE reads with MiXCR, giving one entry per CDR3 protein. Among hundreds of thousands of distinct CDR3 sequences listed, about 21% were seen once. The sequencing sample was made of blood. These receptors were taken from a man between 70 and 80 years old in good health.

This clonotype has just a few counts. The chain joins TRBV7-9 to TRBJ1-2; D may be TRBD1 (5 bases). The CDR3 consists of 14 residues. Trimming took off 3 bases at V and 7 bases at J, with 15 bases between the two ends. The V gene's germline CDR1 is SEHNR and CDR2 FQNEAQ (reference sequence). The CDR3 protein is CASSLGGELVGYTF. The CDR3 DNA reads TGTGCCAGCAGCTTGGGGGGAGAACTTGTTGGCTACACCTTC.

This clonotype came up a few times. The chain uses TRBV29-1 and TRBJ2-1; possibly TRBD2 for D (6 bases). This CDR3 spans 13 amino acids. The ends were cut back, 7 bases at V and 0 bases at J, with 10 bases in the middle. CDR1 and CDR2 (germline): SQVTM, ANQGSEA. The CDR3 protein is CSADGSSYNEQFF. The CDR3 bases are TGCAGCGCGGACGGGAGCTCCTACAATGAGCAGTTCTTC.

This clonotype was observed a handful of times. The rearrangement links TRBV12-3 or TRBV12-4 to TRBJ2-5, with unresolved D. The closer fit of TRBJ2-1 to the DNA end suggests the J call may be wrong. The CDR3 has 12 amino acids. Written as DNA, the CDR3 is TGTGCCAGCAGTTTTTTCGGGAATGAGCAGTTCTTC. This gives the protein CASSFFGNEQFF.

A few counts support this clonotype. This rearrangement joins TRBV7-9 to TRBJ2-2, with 9 bases identical to TRBD2. Looked up from germline, CDR1 is SEHNR and CDR2 is FQNEAQ (reference sequence). This CDR3 has 15 residues. V lost 5 bases to trimming and J lost 8 bases; unmatched junction nucleotides: 9. CDR3 in DNA: TGTGCCAGCAGCATCGGGACTAGCATGACTGGGGAGCTGTTTTTT. Protein product: CASSIGTSMTGELFF.

This clonotype was seen more than once but under ten times. The chain couples TRBV9 to TRBJ2-6, with 9 bases that match TRBD1. After removal of 2 bases from V and 0 bases from J, the junction contained 9 bases not matched to a gene. Germline V gene lookup returns CDR1 SGDLS and CDR2 YYNGEE. This CDR3 has 19 residues. CDR3 sequence (DNA): TGTGCCAGCAGCGTCGGGGACAGGGTGCGAAGCTCTGGGGCCAACGTCCTGACTTTC. It is translated as CASSVGDRVRSSGANVLTF.

This clonotype was found a few times. The V call is TRBV2, the J call TRBJ2-7; 7 bases align to TRBD1. In germline, CDR1 is SNHLY, CDR2 FYNNEI. V shed 4 bases and J 0 bases; nucleotides not matched to a gene: 9. There are 16 residues in the CDR3. CDR3 region: CASSVIEGQPSYEQYF. Written as DNA, the CDR3 is TGTGCCAGCAGTGTAATAGAGGGACAGCCCTCCTACGAGCAGTACTTC.

The chain links TRBV20-1 to TRBJ2-5; no clear D gene. V was clipped by 3 bases and J by 11 bases, with 13 bases between them. The germline CDR1 and CDR2 sequences are DFQATT and SNEGSKA (reference sequence). The CDR3 totals 11 residues. The CDR3 sequence is CSAREGAEQYF. The CDR3, as DNA: TGCAGTGCTAGGGAAGGAGCTGAGCAGTACTTC.

This clonotype was observed a few times. The V gene is TRBV6-6, the J gene TRBJ2-7, with TRBD1 matching over 8 bases. This CDR3 spans 12 amino acids. V was clipped by 6 bases and J by 7 bases; unmatched bases: 5. Germline lookup yields CDR1 MNHNY and CDR2 SVGAGI (reference sequence). CDR3 coding DNA: TGTGCCAGCAGCACCAGGGGGCAAGAGCAGTACTTC. Translation: CASSTRGQEQYF.